Shown below are 19 T cell receptor beta chains from a single sample sequenced in a study of beta chain features in type 1 diabetes. Their target antigens are unknown. The study, taken as a whole, reports: TCRB CDR3s were moderately but significantly shorter in Type 1 diabetes patients in all four CD4+ subsets.

Expressed TCRB transcripts got sequenced, as all isolated RNA was reverse transcribed. Sequencing used immunoSEQ multiplex PCR; TCRdb keeps in-frame clones, though not all of them. The table has 130,000 or so clones, 9% seen once. What was sequenced was central memory CD4+ T cells from blood. Receptors originate from a man younger than 40 with type 1 diabetes.

This clone was observed a few times. J is TRBJ2-2 and V is TRBV2; the match to TRBD2 covers 10 bases. There are 15 residues in the CDR3. Germline trimming cut 6 bases from V and 7 bases from J; bases unmatched to any gene: 8. Germline V CDR1 and CDR2: SNHLY, FYNNEI. The CDR3 DNA sequence: TGTGCCAGCAGCCAGAGCGGGGGGGCCAACGGGGAGCTGTTTTTT. Residues: CASSQSGGANGELFF. The full variable domain, in which reference TRBV2 and TRBJ2-2 provide the parts outside the CDR3, is EPEVTQTPSHQVTQMGQEVILRCVPISNHLYFYWYRQILGQKVEFLVSFYNNEISEKSEIFDDQFSVERPDGSNFTLKIRSTKLEDSAMYFCASSQSGGANGELFFGEGSRLTVL.

The J gene is TRBJ2-7, the V gene TRBV28; 11 bases align to TRBD1. The CDR3 totals 15 residues. Germline V gene sequence: CDR1 MDHEN, CDR2 SYDVKM. The J segment lost 5 bases and the V segment lost 4 bases, leaving 7 bases of the junction unmatched. CDR3 bases: TGTGCCAGCAGTTCTTCCGGACAGGGGGCGGACGAGCAGTACTTC. This translates into CASSSSGQGADEQYF.

This clone showed up just a few times. For the CDR3, the DNA is TGTGCCAGCAGCACCGGGATGCGAGGAGGCTACACCTTC. This translates into CASSTGMRGGYTF. The V and J genes are TRBV27 and TRBJ1-2; D remains ambiguous. Germline values: CDR1 MNHEY, CDR2 SMNVEV (reference sequence). V was cut by 6 bases and J by 8 bases, with 16 bases left in between. This CDR3 spans 13 amino acids.

The V call is TRBV7-8, the J call TRBJ1-1; D is ambiguous. Germline CDR1 reads SGHVS; CDR2 reads FQNEAQ. The V and J ends lost 4 bases and 1 base respectively, with 7 bases between them. The CDR3 totals 13 residues. The CDR3 sequence is CASSSPGNTEAFF. CDR3 nucleotide sequence: TGTGCCAGCAGCTCGCCGGGGAACACTGAAGCTTTCTTT.

This chain uses TRBV5-4 with TRBJ2-7; D unclear. Germline V gene lookup returns CDR1 SGHNT and CDR2 YYREEE (reference sequence). V gave up 4 bases and J gave up 2 bases, with 13 bases separating them. This CDR3 is 14 amino acids long. CDR3 nucleotide sequence: TGTGCCAGCAGCCGCGCGGTTTCCCCCTACGAGCAGTACTTC. This sequence encodes CASSRAVSPYEQYF.

The sample holds a few counts of this clone. The CDR3: CASSPNAGTGIDYGYTF. The CDR3 nucleotides read TGTGCCAGCAGTCCCAACGCCGGGACAGGGATCGACTATGGCTACACCTTC. V usage is TRBV27 and J usage is TRBJ1-2; 9 nucleotides agree with TRBD1. Germline CDR1 MNHEY, CDR2 SMNVEV (reference sequence). Trimming removed 5 bases from V and 3 bases from J; junction bases left unmatched: 13. The CDR3 totals 17 residues.

The rearrangement links TRBV28 to TRBJ1-6; 8 bases align to TRBD1. CDR3 size: 14 residues. The V segment lost 1 base and the J segment 11 bases; nucleotides outside the gene matches: 4. Germline V gives CDR1 MDHEN, CDR2 SYDVKM. CDR3 in DNA: TGTGCCAGCAGTTTATCCCGGACAGGGACACCCCTCCACTTT. Residues: CASSLSRTGTPLHF. The whole variable domain, remainder taken from reference TRBV28 and TRBJ1-6, is DVKVTQSSRYLVKRTGEKVFLECVQDMDHENMFWYRQDPGLGLRLIYFSYDVKMKEKGDIPEGYSVSREKKERFSLILESASTNQTSMYLCASSLSRTGTPLHFGNGTRLTVT.

The gene calls are TRBV7-9 and TRBJ1-6; 9 bases map to TRBD1. CDR1 is SEHNR, CDR2 FQNEAQ, per germline (reference sequence). This CDR3 has 14 amino acids. V shed 3 bases and J 9 bases; nucleotides not matched to a gene: 3. CDR3 loop: CASSFRDRASPLHF. The CDR3 nucleotides read TGTGCCAGCAGCTTTCGGGACAGGGCTTCACCCCTCCACTTT.

The chain combines TRBV13 with TRBJ1-1, with D perhaps TRBD1 (5 bases). Germline V CDR1 and CDR2: PRHDT, FYEKMQ (reference sequence). Deletions cut 3 bases from V and 2 bases from J, with 10 bases between. This CDR3 has 14 amino acids. CDR3 region: CASSFFDRNTEAFF. As DNA, the CDR3 is TGTGCCAGCAGCTTCTTTGACAGAAACACTGAAGCTTTCTTT.

Concerning this clone itself: The junction and the germline gene differ at one end; a read error may be behind it. This rearrangement joins TRBV7-7 to TRBJ2-5; D remains ambiguous. CDR1 is SSHAT, CDR2 FNYEAQ, per germline (reference sequence). CDR3 length: 13 residues. The CDR3 DNA reads TGTGCTAGCAGCCTGTCCTGGCGGGAGACCCAGTACTTC. Translation gives CASSLSWRETQYF.

The rearrangement joins TRBV27 to TRBJ1-3; D gene unclear. CDR3 length equals 14 residues. Trimming shortened V by 7 bases and J by 0 bases, and 10 bases separated the two germline ends. Germline V gives CDR1 MNHEY, CDR2 SMNVEV (reference sequence). CDR3 sequence reads: CASKTGISGNTIYF. CDR3 nucleotides: TGTGCCAGCAAAACGGGGATCTCTGGAAACACCATATATTTT.

This clone was counted between two and nine times. The gene calls are TRBV5-6 and TRBJ2-7; 12 positions match TRBD2. The CDR3 consists of 15 residues. The V gene end was trimmed by 2 bases and the J gene end by 3 bases; junction bases not matched to a gene: 3. Germline-derived CDR1 and CDR2 are SGHDT and YYEEEE. The CDR3 spells CASSFGLAGFYEQYF. As DNA, the CDR3 is TGTGCCAGCAGCTTCGGACTAGCGGGGTTCTACGAGCAGTACTTC. The complete variable domain, with remaining parts taken from reference TRBV5-6 and TRBJ2-7, reads DAGVTQSPTHLIKTRGQQVTLRCSPKSGHDTVSWYQQALGQGPQFIFQYYEEEERQRGNFPDRFSGHQFPNYSSELNVNALLLGDSALYLCASSFGLAGFYEQYFGPGTRLTVT.

This sequence joins TRBV6-5 and TRBJ1-5, with unresolved D. Trimming took off 0 bases at V and 3 bases at J, with 9 bases between the two ends. This CDR3 region has 15 residues. Germline V gene data show CDR1 as MNHEY and CDR2 as SVGAGI. The CDR3 DNA follows: TGTGCCAGCAGTTACTCGTATCGGTTCAATCAGCCCCAGCATTTT. This sequence encodes CASSYSYRFNQPQHF.

The V and J genes are TRBV7-3 and TRBJ2-2; 9 nucleotides agree with TRBD2. From germline, CDR1 is SGHTA and CDR2 FQGTGA. This CDR3 spans 15 amino acids. With V trimmed by 6 bases and J by 1 base, 3 bases remained unmatched. The CDR3 spells CASSLAGRNTGELFF. The CDR3 DNA reads as TGTGCCAGCAGTCTAGCGGGGCGGAACACCGGGGAGCTGTTTTTT.

This clone was seen a single time. The chain couples TRBV6-5 to TRBJ1-5; D call uncertain. Germline V gene sequence: CDR1 MNHEY, CDR2 SVGAGI. The CDR3 extends over 14 amino acids. Trimming removed 6 bases at V and 1 base at J, with 10 bases between. The DNA of the CDR3 is TGTGCCAGCAGCCCCCTCCGGAGCAATCAGCCCCAGCATTTT. It encodes CASSPLRSNQPQHF.

The rearrangement uses TRBV9 and TRBJ1-2; tentative D call: TRBD1 (6 bases). The V gene's germline CDR1 is SGDLS and CDR2 YYNGEE. The CDR3 extends over 19 amino acids. Between the trimmed V and J ends, which lost 3 bases and 0 bases, there was a span of 24 bases. The CDR3 DNA reads as TGTGCCAGCAGCGCCCTTCGCTCACAGGCCTCAGGGGCTAACTATGGCTACACCTTC. Encoded protein: CASSALRSQASGANYGYTF.

Remarks on this clone: Other DNA sequences from this sample encode an identical CDR3 as well. The chain joins TRBV30 to TRBJ1-2; D is unresolved. This CDR3 has 11 amino acids. From germline, CDR1 is GTSNPN and CDR2 SVGIG (reference sequence). Trimming stripped 1 base from V and 5 bases from J, with 5 bases between. CDR3 bases: TGTGCCTGGAGTGAGCGTTATGGCTACACCTTC. This translates into CAWSERYGYTF.

This clone was counted a few times. V gene TRBV9 combines with J gene TRBJ2-3; 10 bases align to TRBD2. CDR1 SGDLS and CDR2 YYNGEE come from the germline V gene. The CDR3 runs 16 residues. V shed 0 bases, J shed 6 bases, and the junction held 7 bases outside the gene matches. The CDR3 is CASSVERAGGSDTQYF. For the CDR3, the DNA is TGTGCCAGCAGCGTAGAGAGAGCGGGGGGGTCGGATACGCAGTATTTT.

The J gene is TRBJ2-1, the V gene TRBV2, with D maybe TRBD2 (6 bases). CDR1 is SNHLY and CDR2 is FYNNEI in the germline V gene. The CDR3 spans 13 residues. Trimming cost V 5 bases and J 7 bases, with 12 bases left between them. The CDR3 coding sequence is TGTGCCAGCAGTCCCAGGAGGGCGAATGAGCAGTTCTTC. Translated, it gives CASSPRRANEQFF.